The 30 T cell receptor beta chains below all came from one sample that was sequenced in a study of type 1 regulatory T cells. TCRdb independently ran MiXCR on the reads; one entry per CDR3 protein. The repertoire consists of about 67,000 distinct CDR3 sequences, with roughly 49% occurring once and the leading ten covering around 2.1%. The antigens for these receptors are not known. The sequenced sample consisted of cultured non-Tr1 T cells, either the whole culture or a sorted T cell fraction (not recorded which). Source of these receptors: a human donor in good health.

The chain is built from TRBV2 and TRBJ1-5; D is ambiguous. The CDR3 is 12 amino acids. Germline loops: CDR1 SNHLY, CDR2 FYNNEI. V gave up 8 bases and J gave up 6 bases, with 11 bases separating them. The CDR3 region has the DNA TGTGCCAGCTGCTATTCGGGTCAGCCCCAGCATTTT. This gives the protein CASCYSGQPQHF.

The J gene is TRBJ1-6, the V gene TRBV2; perhaps TRBD1 as D (5 bases). Between the trimmed V and J ends, which lost 6 bases and 7 bases, there was a span of 10 bases. The germline V gene has CDR1 SNHLY and CDR2 FYNNEI. This CDR3 contains 13 residues. CDR3 nucleotide sequence: TGTGCCAGCAGGGGGGACGGCAATTCACCCCTCCACTTT. This encodes CASRGDGNSPLHF.

This chain uses TRBV6-1 with TRBJ1-5; D might be TRBD1 (5 bases). CDR1 and CDR2 from the germline V gene are MNHNS and SASEGT. The CDR3 runs 15 residues. V was trimmed by 0 bases and J by 7 bases, leaving 13 bases between them. In DNA, the CDR3 is TGTGCCAGCAGTGAAGCGGGGGGGTTCCGACAGCCCCAGCATTTT. Residues: CASSEAGGFRQPQHF.

The genes are TRBV10-3 and TRBJ2-5; 7 bases map to TRBD1. This CDR3 is built from 14 residues. CDR1 ENHRY and CDR2 SYGVKD come from the germline V gene. The V and J ends lost 2 bases and 5 bases, in that order; junction bases with no gene match: 5. CDR3 sequence reads: CAISEGQVLETQYF. The CDR3 DNA sequence: TGTGCCATCAGTGAGGGACAGGTACTCGAGACCCAGTACTTC.

About this clonotype itself: A read error may be the cause here, since a much bigger clone is one base away. The V and J genes are TRBV4-1 and TRBJ2-3; D possibly uses TRBD1 or TRBD2 (6 bases each). Germline values: CDR1 MGHRA, CDR2 YSYEKL. The CDR3 contains 18 residues. CDR3 protein: CTSSQELRGQGLADTQYF. The DNA for the CDR3 is TGCACCAGCAGCCAAGAACTACGGGGGCAAGGGCTTGCAGATACGCAGTATTTT.

The V call is TRBV7-2, the J call TRBJ2-2, with unresolved D. CDR1 is SGHTA, CDR2 FQGNSA, per germline. Between the trimmed V and J ends, which lost 3 bases and 0 bases, there was a span of 8 bases. CDR3 length equals 15 residues. The CDR3 is CASSFSVANTGELFF. DNA for the CDR3: TGTGCCAGCAGCTTTTCGGTTGCGAACACCGGGGAGCTGTTTTTT.

This clonotype was recorded a few times. This chain links TRBV12-3 or TRBV12-4 with TRBJ2-3; TRBD1 matches 7 bases. This CDR3 contains 13 residues. With V trimmed by 8 bases and J by 5 bases, 7 bases remained unmatched. In nucleotides, the CDR3 is TGTGCCAGCCGCTCGACAGGGCGAGATACGCAGTATTTT. It specifies CASRSTGRDTQYF.

This chain uses TRBV12-3 or TRBV12-4 with TRBJ1-4; D is ambiguous. Trimming left V 8 bases short and J 5 bases short, with 12 bases between. The CDR3 is made up of 13 amino acids. The DNA for the CDR3 is TGTGCCAGCCAAAGAGCGTTGAATGAAAAACTGTTTTTT. Residues: CASQRALNEKLFF.

To note about this clonotype: A read error may account for a junction end that differs from germline. The chain recombines TRBV7-8 with TRBJ2-6; 9 positions agree with TRBD2. The CDR3 is 15 amino acids. Per germline, CDR1 SGHVS and CDR2 FQNEAQ. This CDR3 reads CASSLAGFGANVLTF. CDR3 DNA: TGTGCCAGCAGCCTAGCGGGGTTTGGGGCCAACGTCCTGACTTTC.

This clonotype was seen repeatedly, ten times or more. The CDR3 bases are TGCAGTGCCCAAAAATTAGGTACGGGCGGCAATGAGCAGTTCTTC. Translated, it gives CSAQKLGTGGNEQFF. The chain recombines TRBV20-1 with TRBJ2-1; D remains unclear. CDR3 size: 15 residues. CDR1 is DFQATT, CDR2 SNEGSKA, per germline (reference sequence). Trimming removed 6 bases from V and 6 bases from J, with 21 bases in between.

V usage is TRBV4-2 and J usage is TRBJ2-3; no clear D. Germline V gene sequence: CDR1 LGHNA, CDR2 YNFKEQ. The CDR3 runs 16 residues. The V end lost 1 base, the J end lost 0 bases, and 11 bases lay between the germline ends. The CDR3 is CASSQGAGQSTDTQYF. In nucleotides, the CDR3 is TGTGCCAGCAGCCAAGGAGCAGGCCAGAGCACAGATACGCAGTATTTT.

The chain couples TRBV20-1 to TRBJ2-1; maybe TRBD2 (6 bases). This CDR3 contains 13 residues. CDR1 and CDR2 from the germline V gene are DFQATT and SNEGSKA (reference sequence). Trimming removed 8 bases from V and 8 bases from J, with 19 bases in between. CDR3 in amino acids: CSTLGAGGDEQFF. CDR3 nucleotide sequence: TGCAGTACACTTGGCGCTGGCGGGGATGAGCAGTTCTTC.

The CDR3 is CASSFLSGTYSGNTIYF. The DNA of the CDR3 is TGTGCCAGCAGCTTCCTGTCAGGGACTTACTCTGGAAACACCATATATTTT. The rearrangement uses TRBV7-6 and TRBJ1-3, with a possible D match to TRBD1 (5 bases). CDR1 is SGHVS and CDR2 is FNYEAQ in the germline V gene. The CDR3 runs to 17 residues. Trimming removed 3 bases at V and 0 bases at J, with 15 bases between.

This rearrangement joins TRBV20-1 to TRBJ1-5; the D gene is possibly TRBD1 (5 bases). The CDR3 runs to 12 residues. The V end lost 0 bases, the J end lost 6 bases, and 6 bases lay between the germline ends. Germline-derived CDR1 and CDR2 are DFQATT and SNEGSKA (reference sequence). The CDR3 is CSARDGGQPQHF. DNA of the CDR3: TGCAGTGCTAGAGATGGGGGTCAGCCCCAGCATTTT.

This clonotype was counted many times. This chain joins TRBV6-8 and TRBJ1-1, with TRBD1 matching 9 bases. This CDR3 has 13 amino acids. Germline V gene lookup returns CDR1 MNHGY and CDR2 SAAAGT. V lost 6 bases, J lost 3 bases, and 2 bases stayed unmatched. The CDR3 loop is CASRWTGDTEAFF. The CDR3 DNA is TGTGCCAGCAGATGGACAGGGGACACTGAAGCTTTCTTT.

The gene calls are TRBV4-1 and TRBJ1-1; 8 bases match TRBD1. The CDR3 runs to 17 residues. From germline, CDR1 is MGHRA and CDR2 YSYEKL. Trimming took 0 bases from V and 10 from J; bases not matched to a gene: 16. The CDR3 loop reads CASSQDLFGLAGGTAFF. CDR3 DNA sequence: TGCGCCAGCAGCCAAGATCTTTTTGGTTTGGCAGGGGGCACAGCTTTCTTT.

This clonotype was counted between two and nine times. The chain links TRBV20-1 to TRBJ1-5; D call uncertain. This CDR3 comprises 11 residues. Deletions cut 6 bases from V and 5 bases from J, with 8 bases between. The germline V gene has CDR1 DFQATT and CDR2 SNEGSKA (reference sequence). CDR3 loop: CSASPDQPQHF. The CDR3 bases are TGCAGTGCCTCCCCCGATCAGCCCCAGCATTTT.

CDR3 nucleotide sequence: TGTGCCAGCAGCTTGGGGGGGCACAATCAGCCCCAGCATTTT. Translated: CASSLGGHNQPQHF. This sequence joins TRBV7-2 and TRBJ1-5; D perhaps matches TRBD1 (6 bases). The CDR3 is 14 residues long. Trimming removed 3 bases from V and 3 bases from J, with 9 bases in between. Per the germline V gene, CDR1 is SGHTA and CDR2 is FQGNSA.

The V and J genes are TRBV28 and TRBJ1-1, with D possibly being TRBD1 (6 bases). Germline V gene lookup returns CDR1 MDHEN and CDR2 SYDVKM. Deletions cut 7 bases from V and 4 bases from J, with 13 bases between. CDR3 length: 13 residues. The CDR3 DNA follows: TGTGCCAGCACCCTCCCCAGGGGCACTGAAGCTTTCTTT. This gives the protein CASTLPRGTEAFF. Variable domain in full (rest from reference TRBV28 and TRBJ1-1): DVKVTQSSRYLVKRTGEKVFLECVQDMDHENMFWYRQDPGLGLRLIYFSYDVKMKEKGDIPEGYSVSREKKERFSLILESASTNQTSMYLCASTLPRGTEAFFGQGTRLTVV.

The CDR3 here is CASRSGLNYGYTF. In DNA form, the CDR3 reads TGTGCCAGTAGATCGGGACTTAACTATGGCTACACCTTC. The chain has TRBV19 and TRBJ1-2; tentatively, D is TRBD1 (5 bases). From germline, CDR1 is LNHDA and CDR2 SQIVND (reference sequence). The CDR3 extends over 13 amino acids. The ends were cut back, 6 bases at V and 1 base at J, with 9 bases in the middle.

The chain is built from TRBV6-1 and TRBJ2-7; 8 nucleotides line up with TRBD1. From germline, CDR1 is MNHNS and CDR2 SASEGT. The V and J ends lost 6 bases and 4 bases, in that order; junction bases with no gene match: 8. The CDR3 extends over 14 amino acids. The CDR3 sequence: CASRPRTGRYEQYF. In DNA, the CDR3 is TGTGCCAGCAGACCCAGGACAGGGCGGTACGAGCAGTACTTC.

Ten or more counts support this clonotype. V is TRBV5-1 and J is TRBJ2-2; 11 nucleotides align to TRBD2. After removal of 4 bases from V and 0 bases from J, the junction contained 8 bases not matched to a gene. The germline CDR1 and CDR2 sequences are SGHRS and YFSETQ. The CDR3 runs to 18 residues. The CDR3 DNA follows: TGCGCCAGCAGCCCGTCGACTAGCGGGGCCGCGAACACCGGGGAGCTGTTTTTT. Amino acid sequence: CASSPSTSGAANTGELFF.

CDR3: CASSHTGGRTDTQYF. The CDR3 coding sequence is TGTGCCAGCAGCCATACAGGGGGGAGGACAGATACGCAGTATTTT. V usage is TRBV5-5 and J usage is TRBJ2-3; 8 bases fit TRBD1. V dropped 4 bases and J dropped 3; count of bases not matched to a gene: 7. CDR1 and CDR2 from the germline V gene are SGHKS and YYEKEE (reference sequence). This CDR3 has 15 amino acids.

In this sample, this clonotype turned up many times. V gene TRBV20-1 combines with J gene TRBJ2-5; 7 bases line up with TRBD2. The CDR3 is made up of 14 amino acids. Losses at the gene ends were 6 bases for V and 1 base for J; bases not matched to a gene: 8. In germline, CDR1 is DFQATT, CDR2 SNEGSKA (reference sequence). The CDR3: CSAGGRGVQETQYF. The CDR3 region has the DNA TGCAGTGCCGGCGGTCGGGGGGTCCAAGAGACCCAGTACTTC.

The genes are TRBV3-1 and TRBJ2-7; TRBD1 matches at 7 bases. The CDR3 totals 15 residues. Germline V CDR1 and CDR2: LGHDT, YNNKEL (reference sequence). V trimming: 4 bases; J trimming: 2 bases; junction bases outside the gene matches: 8. DNA of the CDR3: TGTGCCAGCAGCCCCACAGGGGCGAGAACCTACGAGCAGTACTTC. It specifies CASSPTGARTYEQYF.

V usage is TRBV29-1 and J usage is TRBJ2-7, with D hard to call. This CDR3 spans 12 amino acids. Between the trimmed V and J ends, which lost 7 bases and 0 bases, there was a span of 10 bases. Germline CDR1 is SQVTM and CDR2 is ANQGSEA. The CDR3 DNA is TGCAGCGCCCGGCAGAGCTCCTACGAGCAGTACTTC. It yields the protein CSARQSSYEQYF.

The chain couples TRBV6-4 to TRBJ2-2; a possible D gene is TRBD2 (5 bases). The length of the CDR3 is 14 residues. Trimming cost V 2 bases and J 5 bases, with 9 bases left between them. Germline CDR1 reads MRHNA; CDR2 reads SNTAGT. CDR3 protein: CASSDLPGTGELFF. CDR3 bases: TGTGCCAGCAGTGACCTGCCGGGAACCGGGGAGCTGTTTTTT.

V gene TRBV7-2 combines with J gene TRBJ1-2; D gene unclear. There are 14 residues in the CDR3. CDR1 and CDR2 from the germline V gene are SGHTA and FQGNSA. Trimming took off 1 base at V and 1 base at J, with 7 bases between the two ends. The CDR3 protein is CASSLGQINYGYTF. CDR3 DNA: TGTGCCAGCAGCTTAGGGCAGATTAACTATGGCTACACCTTC. Supplemented by reference TRBV7-2 and TRBJ1-2, the full variable domain reads GAGVSQSPSNKVTEKGKDVELRCDPISGHTALYWYRQSLGQGLEFLIYFQGNSAPDKSGLPSDRFSAERTGGSVSTLTIQRTQQEDSAVYLCASSLGQINYGYTFGSGTRLTVV.

This clonotype appeared a few times. This chain connects TRBV7-9 to TRBJ1-1; possible D gene TRBD1, 6 bases. This CDR3 is 14 amino acids long. Trimming removed 1 base from V and 1 base from J, with 7 bases in between. CDR1 and CDR2 from the germline V gene are SEHNR and FQNEAQ (reference sequence). CDR3 DNA: TGTGCCAGCAGCTTAGTCAGGGGGAACACTGAAGCTTTCTTT. Its translation is CASSLVRGNTEAFF.

Note on this clonotype: A much larger clone lies a single base off, so this may be a read error. This rearrangement joins TRBV4-3 to TRBJ1-4; 8 bases map to TRBD1. CDR3 length equals 19 residues. Germline V gene data show CDR1 as LGHNA and CDR2 as YSLEER. CDR3 sequence: CASSQDQAGTGGTNEKLYF. The CDR3 region has the DNA TGCGCCAGCAGCCAAGATCAGGCCGGGACAGGTGGAACTAATGAAAAACTGTATTTT.